This TCR beta chain originates from a study of T-cell memory formation after mild COVID-19. TCRdb re-called the 5' RACE reads with MiXCR, one entry per CDR3 protein. The table includes a few hundred thousand distinct CDR3 sequences, roughly 14% detected once. The length of the CDR3 is 18 residues. Germline V lookup: CDR1 SNHLY, CDR2 FYNNEI. V was trimmed by 5 bases and J by 4 bases, leaving 21 bases between them. Sequencing was done on a sample of PBMCs or a T cell subset sorted from them (not recorded which). V gene TRBV2 combines with J gene TRBJ2-6; maybe TRBD2 (5 bases). The TCR sequence derives from a man aged 18 to 30 who had mild COVID-19 (a few samples of this study predate the infection). Cell type and time point are not known. The CDR3 loop reads CASSPRGIRVAGANVLTF. The CDR3 nucleotides are TGTGCCAGCAGTCCTCGGGGTATCCGAGTTGCGGGGGCCAACGTCCTGACTTTC.